The present T cell receptor (beta chain) was sequenced within a study of response to subunit inactivated influenza vaccine. TCRdb reprocessed the RT-PCR reads with MiXCR, giving one entry per CDR3 protein. The sample shows about 570,000 distinct CDR3 sequences, 10% to 12% of them seen only once. Between the trimmed V and J ends, which lost 1 base and 4 bases, there was a span of 13 bases. The CDR3 runs 15 residues. Looked up from germline, CDR1 is SGHVS and CDR2 is FQNEAQ. These data were also reused for a study on T cells expressing NK-cell markers. This second report adds: Making the TCR beta cDNA relied on 5'RACE template switching with UMIs. These clonotypes additionally ranked first within the CD3+CD56-NKG2C+ fraction of a few donors.

The sequence was obtained from a man aged 50 to 60 who received an inactivated influenza vaccine. The chain links TRBV7-8 to TRBJ2-5; D perhaps matches TRBD2 (6 bases). Sequences were derived from PBMCs from blood, sampled on the day of vaccination. CDR3 coding DNA: TGTGCCAGCAGCTTAGGATTTGGTAGCGGAGAGACCCAGTACTTC. Its protein is CASSLGFGSGETQYF.